This TCR beta chain was observed in a study of blood T cell repertoires in COVID-19. Overall study context: Spain, Italy and the United States supplied samples that represented acute and convalescent COVID-19. Sources were T cells, B-cell-depleted T cells, or PBMCs; the material itself was cDNA or gDNA.

Germline V gene lookup returns CDR1 DFQATT and CDR2 SNEGSKA (reference sequence). V was clipped by 0 bases and J by 12 bases, with 8 bases between them. This CDR3 comprises 10 residues. This clone was detected a few times. Authors' data handling: From reference gene primer amplification, estimates of nucleated cell counts were derived. The method was immunoSEQ multiplex PCR; TCRdb's version includes in-frame clones alone and lacks a portion of them. From that table come the V and J calls and clone size; the DNA was used to work out D and trimming. This table has around 60,000 clones, roughly three quarters appearing once.

Sequenced material: peripheral blood. The genes are TRBV20-1 and TRBJ1-2; D gene uncertain. The sequence came from a human donor in a cohort sampled during active COVID-19. The CDR3 DNA reads TGCAGTGCTAGAGATCAAGAGAACACCTTC. It encodes CSARDQENTF.